The T cell receptor (beta chain) described here comes from a study of blood T cell repertoires in COVID-19 (dated by TCRdb to about 2020). A note on the overall study: Samples from collaborators originated in the United States, Italy and Spain and spanned both the acute and convalescent phases of COVID-19. The samples were drawn from the first 160 participants of the ongoing ImmuneRACE study and from 1,254 subjects provided by 6 global collaborators. The prospective study material was composed of cDNA or gDNA derived from T cells, B-cell-depleted T cells, or PBMCs. Where HLA class I and class II types were available, the types were taken from metadata supplied by the sample provider, not from assay-based typing. Sample metadata almost always included a de-identified subject ID, COVID-19 status, age in years and sex. Deeply sampled blood TCRbeta repertoires from subjects exposed to, actively infected with, or recovered from COVID-19 were included in the dataset. The repertoires were made available in a free public database intended to serve as a resource for research on the immune response to SARS-CoV-2. Beyond this particular receptor, the publication reports: Clinical and demographic metadata were provided uncurated, with the amount varying by source and participant.

TCRbeta CDR3 regions were amplified from genomic DNA using the immunoSEQ Assay, a bias-controlled multiplex PCR. On the authors' methods: The number of nucleated cells in each sample was estimated from the amplification of reference gene primers within the assay. To quantify the absolute abundance of each unique TCRbeta CDR3 rearrangement, sequence reads were collapsed and filtered. For each sample, productive Simpson clonality was calculated as the square root of Simpson's diversity index over productive rearrangements. TCRdb holds this immuneACCESS table with in-frame rearrangements only. Some clones are missing; in checked studies, unresolved V genes explain under half, and the rest has no known cause. That table is the source of V, J and clone size, and D and trimming were worked out from the DNA. The sample profile shows a few hundred thousand clones; 80% to 90% of them were found once. Under 1.5% of the sample comes from the top ten.

V lost 6 bases and J lost 8 bases; the stretch between them is 23 bases long. The germline V gene (reference sequence) yields LNHDA for CDR1 and SQIVND for CDR2. The CDR3 runs 17 amino acids, cysteine and phenylalanine included. The only DNA kept is the CDR3, 51 bases in frame from the first base. Note on this clone: What this receptor recognizes is not known. The sample holds no much larger clone one base away, and base qualities are not on file.

Participants in the prospective study were enrolled through a virtual design, were aged about 18 to 90 years, and lived in about 25 United States geographic areas. In the prospective study, participants were assigned to cohorts based on the clinical history participants reported in a screening survey and a study questionnaire. For ImmuneRACE Cohort 3, a participant was defined as recovered based on two consecutive negative NP/OP PCR tests, clearance by a healthcare professional, or resolution of symptoms. Each participant in the prospective study had whole blood, serum and a nasopharyngeal or oropharyngeal swab collected by mobile phlebotomists. Prospective study participants could optionally give additional blood draws and questionnaires over an approximately two-month period. Prospective study blood samples were shipped either frozen or at room temperature before DNA extraction.

The sample consisted of PBMCs or T cells enriched from blood (not recorded which). The rearrangement joined TRBV19 to TRBJ1-6, with TRBD1 perhaps the D gene, on 5 matching bases. The source is a young man who had recovered from COVID-19. The CDR3 region reads CASSLGVPGRLDSPLHF. The DNA sequence follows: TGTGCCAGTAGCCTAGGGGTCCCGGGCCGCTTGGATTCACCCCTCCACTTT.